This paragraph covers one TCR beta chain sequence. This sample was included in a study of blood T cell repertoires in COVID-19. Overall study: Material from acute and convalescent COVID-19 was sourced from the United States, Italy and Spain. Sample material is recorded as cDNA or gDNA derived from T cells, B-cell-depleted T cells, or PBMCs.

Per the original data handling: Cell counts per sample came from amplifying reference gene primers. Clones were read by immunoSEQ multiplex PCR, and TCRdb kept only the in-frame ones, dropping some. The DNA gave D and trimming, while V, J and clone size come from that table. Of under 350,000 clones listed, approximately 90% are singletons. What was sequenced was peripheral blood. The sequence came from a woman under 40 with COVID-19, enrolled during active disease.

CDR3 sequence (DNA): TGTGCCAGCTCACCTTCGGGGGGGGCCAATCAGCCCCAGCATTTT. Translation: CASSPSGGANQPQHF. This chain connects TRBV18 to TRBJ1-5, with D tentatively TRBD1 (6 bases). This CDR3 has 15 amino acids. V lost 3 bases and J 3 bases, leaving 12 bases between the germline ends. CDR1 is KGHSH and CDR2 is LQKENI in the germline V gene.